This record covers a single TCR beta chain. The antigen is undetermined. The source of the sample is a study of cytomegalovirus exposure and HLA in healthy donors. Study conclusions and caveats: Through in vitro validation, a few CMV-associated chains were shown to be specific for CMV antigens. The listing of roughly 160 TCR beta chains classed them as cytomegalovirus-associated.

Measured with immunoSEQ multiplex PCR; TCRdb has only the in-frame clones, and not every one. Of 200,000 to 250,000 clones in the sample, around 86% were seen once. The clonotype was recovered from a woman aged 18-29 years in good health and CMV-seropositive. Sequencing input: PBMCs.

The CDR3 here is CASSVVSGQLFF. CDR3 bases: TGTGCCAGCAGCGTAGTAAGCGGACAGTTGTTTTTT. This rearrangement joins TRBV9 to TRBJ1-4, with a possible D match to TRBD1 (6 bases). The CDR3 runs 12 residues. Germline CDR1 and CDR2: SGDLS and YYNGEE. Between the trimmed V and J ends, which lost 0 bases and 15 bases, there was a span of 12 bases.